This T cell receptor beta chain was profiled in a study of blood T cell repertoires in COVID-19 (dated by TCRdb to the early 2020s). With respect to the entire study: Samples covering the acute and convalescent phases of COVID-19 were provided by collaborators in the United States, Italy and Spain. Samples were obtained from the ongoing ImmuneRACE study (first 160 participants) and from about 1,300 subjects provided by 6 global collaborators. A freely available public database, intended as a resource for researchers studying the immune response to SARS-CoV-2, is where the repertoires were released. Where HLA class I and class II types were available, the types were taken from metadata supplied by the sample provider, not from assay-based typing. The material from the prospective study consisted of cDNA or gDNA derived from T cells, B-cell-depleted T cells, or PBMCs. Nearly every sample came with metadata listing a de-identified subject ID, COVID-19 status, age in years and sex. Subjects who had been exposed to COVID-19, were actively infected with it, or had recovered from it provided the deeply sampled blood TCRbeta repertoires that made up the dataset.

Study-wide findings and limitations: How much clinical and demographic metadata was included differed by source and by participant, and the metadata was provided uncurated.

Measured from the cysteine to the phenylalanine, the CDR3 is 14 residues long. The only DNA kept is the CDR3, 42 bases in frame from the first base. The junction shows trimming of 6 bases on V and 1 base on J, and the gene matches do not reach 3 bases of it. The germline V gene encodes CDR1 LNHDA and CDR2 SQIVND (reference sequence). TCRbeta CDR3 regions were amplified from genomic DNA using the immunoSEQ Assay, a bias-controlled multiplex PCR. In the original analysis: The number of nucleated cells in each sample was estimated from the amplification of reference gene primers within the assay. Sequence reads were collapsed and filtered to measure the absolute abundance of every unique TCRbeta CDR3 rearrangement. For each sample, productive Simpson clonality was calculated by taking the square root of Simpson's diversity index across productive rearrangements. Drawn from immuneACCESS, this table holds only the in-frame rearrangements with V and J called that TCRdb kept. Clones are partly lost; checked studies trace under half to an unresolved V gene and leave the rest unexplained. V and J calls and clone size are copied from that table; D and trimming were computed from the DNA. For this sample there are approximately 150,000 clones; over 75% appear just once. Around 1.5% of the sample belongs to the ten largest clones.

Each collaborating institution followed its own protocols to collect whole blood in K2EDTA tubes. For TCRbeta analysis, collaborators shipped samples as frozen whole blood, isolated PBMCs, or DNA extracted from either of those sample types. With regard to this clone: This clone's antigen is unknown. No base qualities exist here, and no much larger clone lies one base off it.

Source material: peripheral blood. The chain joins TRBV19 to TRBJ2-1, with 7 bases matching TRBD1. The clonotype was recovered from a human donor in a cohort sampled during active COVID-19. The DNA sequence is TGTGCCAGTAGCCCGACAGGGTCCTACAATGAGCAGTTCTTC. This gives the protein CASSPTGSYNEQFF.